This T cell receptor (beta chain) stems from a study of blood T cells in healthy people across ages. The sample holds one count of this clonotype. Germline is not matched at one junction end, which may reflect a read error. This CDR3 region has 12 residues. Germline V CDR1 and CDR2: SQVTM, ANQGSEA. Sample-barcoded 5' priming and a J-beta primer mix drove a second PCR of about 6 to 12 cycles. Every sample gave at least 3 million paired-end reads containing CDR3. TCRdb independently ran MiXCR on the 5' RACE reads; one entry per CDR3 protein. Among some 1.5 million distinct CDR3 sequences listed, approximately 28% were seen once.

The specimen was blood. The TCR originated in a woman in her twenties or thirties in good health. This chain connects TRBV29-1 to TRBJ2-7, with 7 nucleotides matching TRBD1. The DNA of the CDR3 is TGCAGCGTGCGACAGGGAAGATACGGGCAGTACTTC. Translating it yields CSVRQGRYGQYF.